This TCR beta chain derives from a study of OX40 agonist ivuxolimab in advanced cancers. The wider study: The study gave patients intravenous ivuxolimab at 0.01 to 10 mg/kg every 2 weeks.

V was clipped by 0 bases and J by 7 bases; unmatched bases: 9. Germline CDR1 is SGHRS and CDR2 is YFSETQ. This CDR3 contains 16 residues. Generated by immunoSEQ multiplex PCR, the TCRdb table keeps only in-frame clones and is missing some. The sample shows about 41,000 clones, 85% of them seen only once. Patients had blood sampled at baseline and again on cycle 4 day 1 and cycle 7 day 1. The chain combines TRBV5-1 with TRBJ2-1, with 8 bases aligning to TRBD2. This TCR was sampled from an adult with an advanced solid tumor such as melanoma, head and neck, liver or kidney cancer. Sequenced material: CD4+ or CD8+ T cells sorted from blood, taken in a trial of the OX40 agonist ivuxolimab. As DNA, the CDR3 is TGCGCCAGCAGCTTGGGGGCCGGACTAGCTGCGAATGAGCAGTTCTTC. Protein product: CASSLGAGLAANEQFF.